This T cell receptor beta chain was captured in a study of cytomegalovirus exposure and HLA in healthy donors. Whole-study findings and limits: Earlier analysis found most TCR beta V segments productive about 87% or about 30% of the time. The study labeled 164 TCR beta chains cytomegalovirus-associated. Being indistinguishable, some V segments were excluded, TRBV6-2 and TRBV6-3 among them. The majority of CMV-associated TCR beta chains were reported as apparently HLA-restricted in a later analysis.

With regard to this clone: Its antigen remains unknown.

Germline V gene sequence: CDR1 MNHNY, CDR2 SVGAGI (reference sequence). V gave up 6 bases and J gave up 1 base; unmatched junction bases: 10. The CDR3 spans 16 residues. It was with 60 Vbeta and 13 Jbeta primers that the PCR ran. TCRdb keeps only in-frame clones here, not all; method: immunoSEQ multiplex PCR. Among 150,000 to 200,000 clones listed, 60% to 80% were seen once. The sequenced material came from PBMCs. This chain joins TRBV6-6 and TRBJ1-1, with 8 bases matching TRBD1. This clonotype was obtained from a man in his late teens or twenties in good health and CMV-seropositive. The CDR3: CASRGPGGRGNTEAFF. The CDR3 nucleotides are TGTGCCAGCAGGGGACCAGGGGGCAGGGGGAACACTGAAGCTTTCTTT.